Following are 19 T cell receptor beta chains from one sample sequenced in a study of PD-1 blockade in classical Hodgkin lymphoma. Each patient experienced a relapse that followed autologous stem cell transplantation, and brentuximab vedotin exposure varied. The repertoire was sequenced with immunoSEQ multiplex PCR; TCRdb's copy has only in-frame clones and lacks some. Counted here are about 98,000 clones, roughly 92% occurring once; the ten biggest clones make up over 2.5%. The input for sequencing was peripheral blood mononuclear cells (PBMCs), taken at baseline. These receptors were taken from a human donor with classical Hodgkin lymphoma.

V and J are TRBV6-5 and TRBJ2-3, with TRBD2 matching over 9 bases. The CDR3 has 13 residues. The trim removed 7 bases at V and 6 bases at J, leaving 5 bases unmatched. CDR1 and CDR2 (germline): MNHEY, SVGAGI. The CDR3 loop is CASIGLATDTQYF. As DNA, the CDR3 is TGTGCCAGCATCGGACTAGCGACTGATACGCAGTATTTT.

The chain links TRBV9 to TRBJ2-7; 7 nucleotides align to TRBD2. J was trimmed by 3 bases and V by 4 bases; bases with no gene match: 13. Germline V gene lookup returns CDR1 SGDLS and CDR2 YYNGEE. The CDR3 spans 16 residues. The CDR3 loop reads CASSKRGRGGNYEQYF. In DNA form, the CDR3 reads TGTGCCAGCAGCAAAAGAGGCCGGGGAGGGAACTACGAGCAGTACTTC.

The V and J genes are TRBV19 and TRBJ2-6; no firm D call. The V gene lost 8 bases and the J gene lost 1 base, with 12 bases spanning the gap. CDR3 length equals 15 residues. From germline, CDR1 is LNHDA and CDR2 SQIVND (reference sequence). CDR3 nucleotides: TGTGCCAGTGTCCCGGGCAGGTCTGGGGCCAACGTCCTGACTTTC. It encodes CASVPGRSGANVLTF.

V usage is TRBV5-1 and J usage is TRBJ2-1; 10 bases agree with TRBD2. Germline V lookup: CDR1 SGHRS, CDR2 YFSETQ. The CDR3 has 16 residues. With V trimmed by 1 base and J by 8 bases, 9 bases remained unmatched. The CDR3 region is CASSLQAGGGVDEQFF. In nucleotides, the CDR3 is TGCGCCAGCAGCTTGCAAGCGGGAGGGGGTGTCGATGAGCAGTTCTTC.

The rearrangement links TRBV19 to TRBJ2-7, with TRBD1 matching over 8 bases. Looked up from germline, CDR1 is LNHDA and CDR2 is SQIVND (reference sequence). This CDR3 is 17 amino acids long. Trimming at V came to 4 bases and at J to 2 bases, leaving 13 bases not matched to a gene. In nucleotides, the CDR3 is TGTGCCAGTAGTACATCCGGACAGGGTGTAGGGACCTACGAGCAGTACTTC. Its protein is CASSTSGQGVGTYEQYF.

In its sample, this clone was seen once. The rearrangement joins TRBV4-1 to TRBJ2-2, with unresolved D. V lost 2 bases to trimming and J lost 0 bases, with 10 bases between them. Germline CDR1 MGHRA, CDR2 YSYEKL. CDR3 length equals 16 residues. CDR3 sequence reads: CASSQRTLANTGELFF. The CDR3 bases are TGCGCCAGCAGCCAAAGGACGCTCGCGAACACCGGGGAGCTGTTTTTT.

This chain uses TRBV6-1 with TRBJ2-1; D is perhaps TRBD2 (5 bases). The germline V gene encodes CDR1 MNHNS and CDR2 SASEGT. Trimming took 8 bases from V and 7 from J, leaving 18 bases between them. The CDR3 is 14 residues long. CDR3 nucleotide sequence: TGTGCCAGCTCGCCGTCGGGCACTAGGAATGAGCAGTTCTTC. Protein product: CASSPSGTRNEQFF.

The V call is TRBV15, the J call TRBJ1-5; D is undetermined. This CDR3 has 18 residues. Germline-derived CDR1 and CDR2 are LNHNV and YYDKDF (reference sequence). The ends were cut back, 3 bases at V and 0 bases at J, with 18 bases in the middle. The DNA for the CDR3 is TGTGCCACCAGCAGGCCCGTCTTCTCACGAGATAGCAATCAGCCCCAGCATTTT. Protein product: CATSRPVFSRDSNQPQHF.

The chain employs TRBV30 and TRBJ1-2; D not certain. CDR1 and CDR2 from the germline V gene are GTSNPN and SVGIG (reference sequence). The V end was cut by 3 bases, the J end by 1 base, with 6 bases between. This CDR3 comprises 12 residues. In nucleotides, the CDR3 is TGTGCCTGGAGGACCTTTAACTATGGCTACACCTTC. Translation gives CAWRTFNYGYTF.

This clone was counted a single time. The chain uses TRBV7-9 and TRBJ2-6; no firm D call. Germline V gene lookup returns CDR1 SEHNR and CDR2 FQNEAQ (reference sequence). The CDR3 extends over 13 amino acids. Trimming shortened V by 5 bases and J by 4 bases, and 6 bases separated the two germline ends. The CDR3 DNA follows: TGTGCCAGCAGCACCCTGGGGGCCAACGTCCTGACTTTC. It specifies CASSTLGANVLTF.

The CDR3 loop reads CASSGAAGGPGTQYF. Written as DNA, the CDR3 is TGCGCCAGCAGTGGGGCAGCGGGAGGGCCGGGTACGCAGTATTTT. The chain couples TRBV10-2 to TRBJ2-3; TRBD2 matches at 10 bases. In germline, CDR1 is WSHSY, CDR2 SAAADI. V dropped 4 bases and J dropped 8; count of bases not matched to a gene: 9. The CDR3 loop spans 15 amino acids.

This rearrangement joins TRBV5-4 to TRBJ1-4, with 8 bases identical to TRBD1. Germline CDR1 is SGHNT and CDR2 is YYREEE (reference sequence). J lost 7 bases, V lost 4 bases, and 9 bases had no gene match. The CDR3 extends over 15 amino acids. CDR3 nucleotide sequence: TGTGCCAGCAGCCCCACAGGGGGGGTAGGTGAAAAACTGTTTTTT. It specifies CASSPTGGVGEKLFF. Drawing the rest from reference TRBV5-4 and TRBJ1-4, the complete variable domain is ETGVTQSPTHLIKTRGQQVTLRCSSQSGHNTVSWYQQALGQGPQFIFQYYREEENGRGNFPPRFSGLQFPNYSSELNVNALELDDSALYLCASSPTGGVGEKLFFGSGTQLSVL.

V and J are TRBV28 and TRBJ2-3; 8 positions match TRBD2. The CDR3 loop spans 15 amino acids. Germline assignment: CDR1 MDHEN and CDR2 SYDVKM. Germline trimming cut 4 bases from V and 4 bases from J; bases unmatched to any gene: 7. CDR3 nucleotides: TGTGCCAGCAGTTCCCCTAGCGGGCCCCCAGATACGCAGTATTTT. It yields the protein CASSSPSGPPDTQYF. Using reference TRBV28 and TRBJ2-3 for the parts outside the CDR3, the full variable domain is DVKVTQSSRYLVKRTGEKVFLECVQDMDHENMFWYRQDPGLGLRLIYFSYDVKMKEKGDIPEGYSVSREKKERFSLILESASTNQTSMYLCASSSPSGPPDTQYFGPGTRLTVL.

This rearrangement joins TRBV19 to TRBJ2-3; D may be TRBD2 (6 bases). CDR1 is LNHDA and CDR2 is SQIVND in the germline V gene (reference sequence). V lost 9 bases, J lost 0 bases, and 13 bases lay in between. This CDR3 comprises 14 residues. In nucleotides, the CDR3 is TGTGCCAGCCAAGAGGGACTCAGCACAGATACGCAGTATTTT. Translation gives CASQEGLSTDTQYF.

The CDR3: CASSFRGTYEQYF. CDR3 bases: TGTGCCAGCAGTTTCCGGGGTACCTACGAGCAGTACTTC. The chain recombines TRBV27 with TRBJ2-7, with D tentatively TRBD2 (5 bases). Germline CDR1 and CDR2: MNHEY and SMNVEV (reference sequence). There are 13 residues in the CDR3. V lost 3 bases and J lost 2, with 8 bases in between.

The chain carries TRBV2 and TRBJ1-2; D call uncertain. Germline V lookup: CDR1 SNHLY, CDR2 FYNNEI. V lost 6 bases and J lost 7, with 6 bases in between. The length of the CDR3 is 10 residues. CDR3 nucleotides: TGTGCCAGCAGGGGCCCTGGCTACACCTTC. It codes for CASRGPGYTF.

The chain combines TRBV11-2 with TRBJ2-1; either TRBD1 or TRBD2 may fit D (5 bases each). The V and J ends lost 5 bases and 9 bases respectively, with 17 bases between them. The CDR3 is made up of 14 amino acids. CDR1 and CDR2 (germline): SGHAT, FQNNGV. CDR3 coding DNA: TGTGCCAGCAGCCAGGGACGTTCGGGATTTGAGCAGTTCTTC. It encodes CASSQGRSGFEQFF.

The V gene is TRBV6-4, the J gene TRBJ1-1; D is unclear. Germline CDR1 MRHNA, CDR2 SNTAGT. The CDR3 sequence is 14 residues long. The V end was cut by 6 bases, the J end by 0 bases, with 11 bases between. The CDR3 coding sequence is TGTGCCAGCAGGGGATCCCCGATGAACACTGAAGCTTTCTTT. Translation gives CASRGSPMNTEAFF.

V usage is TRBV19 and J usage is TRBJ2-5; tentative D call: TRBD2 (6 bases). Trimming pared 1 base from V and 7 bases from J, leaving 13 bases between. Germline V CDR1 and CDR2: LNHDA, SQIVND (reference sequence). The CDR3 is made up of 14 amino acids. CDR3 protein: CASSIVTVGGTQYF. CDR3 coding DNA: TGTGCCAGTAGTATAGTTACCGTGGGGGGGACCCAGTACTTC.